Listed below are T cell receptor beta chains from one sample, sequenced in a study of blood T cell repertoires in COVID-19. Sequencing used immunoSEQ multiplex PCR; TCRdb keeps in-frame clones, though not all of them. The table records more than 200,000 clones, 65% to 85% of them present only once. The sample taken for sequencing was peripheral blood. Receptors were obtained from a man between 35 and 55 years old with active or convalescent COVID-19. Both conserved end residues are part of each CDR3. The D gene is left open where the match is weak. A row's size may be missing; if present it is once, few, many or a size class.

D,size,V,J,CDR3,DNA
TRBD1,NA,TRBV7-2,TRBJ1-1,CASSLGGGGIAEAFF,TGTGCCAGCAGCTTAGGAGGAGGGGGCATAGCTGAAGCTTTCTTT
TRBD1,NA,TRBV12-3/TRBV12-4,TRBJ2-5,CASSYRGAETQYF,TGTGCCAGCAGTTACAGGGGAGCTGAGACCCAGTACTTC
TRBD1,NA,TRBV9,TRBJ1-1,CASSVEGQASQAFF,TGTGCCAGCAGCGTAGAGGGACAGGCGAGTCAAGCTTTCTTT
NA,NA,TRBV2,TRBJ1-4,CASSVEQVGEKLFF,TGTGCCAGCAGCGTCGAACAGGTCGGTGAAAAACTGTTTTTT
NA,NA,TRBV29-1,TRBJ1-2,CSVPGAGYTF,TGCAGCGTTCCTGGGGCTGGCTACACCTTC
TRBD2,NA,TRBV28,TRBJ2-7,CASRQSSGSFPYEQYF,TGTGCCAGCAGGCAATCTAGCGGGAGTTTCCCCTACGAGCAGTACTTC
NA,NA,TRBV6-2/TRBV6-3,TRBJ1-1,CASSSARGPEAFF,TGTGCCAGCAGTTCCGCTAGGGGTCCTGAAGCTTTCTTT
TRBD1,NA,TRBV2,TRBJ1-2,CASVRDRGSEYGYTF,TGTGCCAGCGTCCGGGACAGGGGCTCGGAATATGGCTACACCTTC
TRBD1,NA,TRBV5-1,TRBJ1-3,CASSLEGAPGNTIYF,TGCGCCAGCAGCTTGGAGGGGGCGCCTGGAAACACCATATATTTT
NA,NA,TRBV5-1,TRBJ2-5,CASSSRGTDQETQYF,TGCGCCAGCAGCAGCCGGGGGACAGACCAAGAGACCCAGTACTTC
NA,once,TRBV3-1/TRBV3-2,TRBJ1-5,CASSVRGQPQHF,TGTGCCAGCAGCGTTCGGGGTCAGCCCCAGCATTTT
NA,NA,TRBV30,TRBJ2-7,CAWSRRESTREQYF,TGTGCCTGGAGTAGGAGGGAGAGCACTAGGGAGCAGTACTTC
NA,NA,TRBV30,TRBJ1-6,CAWSVLGVSSPLHF,TGTGCCTGGAGTGTGCTCGGAGTGAGTTCACCCCTCCACTTT
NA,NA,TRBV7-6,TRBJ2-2,CASRREASNTGELFF,TGTGCCAGCAGACGGGAAGCCTCGAACACCGGGGAGCTGTTTTTT
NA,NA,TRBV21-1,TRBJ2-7,CASSKSRDREKSYEQYF,TGTGCCAGCAGCAAAAGCAGAGACAGGGAGAAGTCCTACGAGCAGTACTTC
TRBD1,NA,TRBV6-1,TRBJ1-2,CASSERTGSAAGYGYTF,TGTGCCAGCAGTGAAAGGACAGGCTCAGCGGCGGGGTATGGCTACACCTTC
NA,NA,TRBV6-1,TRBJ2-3,CASSEQQGTDTQYF,TGTGCCAGCAGTGAACAACAGGGCACAGATACGCAGTATTTT
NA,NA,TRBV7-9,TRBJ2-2,CASSLSGRTPANTGELFF,TGTGCCAGCAGCTTAAGTGGCAGGACACCCGCGAACACCGGGGAGCTGTTTTTT
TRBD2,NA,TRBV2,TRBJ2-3,CASSPVGGGSTDTQYF,TGTGCCAGCAGCCCTGTGGGGGGGGGTAGCACAGATACGCAGTATTTT
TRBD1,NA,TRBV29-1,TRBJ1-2,CSVGDRGGYGYTF,TGCAGCGTGGGGGACAGGGGCGGGTATGGCTACACCTTC
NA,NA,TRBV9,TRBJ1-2,CASSGQSLNYGYTF,TGTGCCAGCAGCGGACAATCCCTGAACTATGGCTACACCTTC
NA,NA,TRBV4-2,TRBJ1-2,CASSQVAVKNYGYTF,TGTGCCAGCAGCCAAGTTGCAGTAAAGAACTATGGCTACACCTTC
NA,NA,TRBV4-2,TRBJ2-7,CASSQDRSFSYEQYF,TGTGCCAGCAGCCAAGACAGGTCTTTCTCCTACGAGCAGTACTTC
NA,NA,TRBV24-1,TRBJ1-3,CATSDNSVSGNTIYF,TGTGCCACCAGTGATAACAGTGTCTCTGGAAACACCATATATTTT
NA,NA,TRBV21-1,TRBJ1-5,CASSKAGQGIGQPQHF,TGTGCCAGCAGCAAAGCAGGACAGGGAATAGGACAGCCCCAGCATTTT
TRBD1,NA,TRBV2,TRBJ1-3,CASTREGAVFGNTIYF,TGTGCCAGCACTCGAGAGGGGGCAGTTTTTGGAAACACCATATATTTT
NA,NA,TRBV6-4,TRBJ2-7,CASRGHRSYEQYF,TGTGCCAGCAGGGGACACCGCTCCTACGAGCAGTACTTC
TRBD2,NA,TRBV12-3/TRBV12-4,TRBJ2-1,CASSDGLASQFF,TGTGCCAGCAGTGACGGACTAGCTAGTCAGTTCTTC
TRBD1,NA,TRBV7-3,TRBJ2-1,CASSQSGTGRNEQFF,TGTGCCAGCAGCCAGTCCGGGACAGGGAGAAATGAGCAGTTCTTC
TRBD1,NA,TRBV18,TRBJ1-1,CASSPYRDRANTEAFF,TGTGCCAGCTCACCATACCGGGACAGGGCGAACACTGAAGCTTTCTTT
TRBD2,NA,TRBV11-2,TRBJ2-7,CASSLEGSGAGEQYF,TGTGCCAGCAGCTTAGAAGGTAGCGGGGCCGGGGAGCAGTACTTC
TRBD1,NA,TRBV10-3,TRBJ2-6,CAIRVGDRGTGANVLTF,TGTGCCATCCGGGTGGGCGACAGGGGGACTGGGGCCAACGTCCTGACTTTC